The clone carrying this T cell receptor (beta chain) was counted a single time. Its antigen is as yet unknown. Sequencing used immunoSEQ multiplex PCR; TCRdb keeps in-frame clones, though not all of them. The repertoire consists of about 2 million clones, with around 96% occurring once and the leading ten covering 1% to 1.3%. This record comes from a study of shared clonotypes between healthy human individuals. Broader study findings: Naive subsets generally had larger estimated richness than memory subsets.

Germline-derived CDR1 and CDR2 are LGHNA and YNFKEQ. The CDR3 is 16 residues long. Trimming pared 1 base from V and 4 bases from J, leaving 14 bases between. CD8 cells classed as naive were CD45RO-negative and positively selected for CCR7, excluding terminally differentiated effector memory CD45RA+ cells. Among the donors, all were Caucasian adults who lived in Nashville, Tennessee. The rearrangement joins TRBV4-2 to TRBJ1-3; D gene unclear. The clonotype comes from a man in his late teens or twenties in good health. The material sequenced was naive CD8+ T cells sorted from blood. This chain's CDR3 is CASSQVPSEPGNTIYF. The DNA of the CDR3 is TGTGCCAGCAGCCAAGTACCGAGCGAACCGGGAAACACCATATATTTT.